A selection of T cell receptor beta chains follows, all from one sample in a study of OX40 agonist ivuxolimab in advanced cancers. TCRdb keeps only in-frame clones here, not all; method: immunoSEQ multiplex PCR. The sample lists tens of thousands of clones; roughly 90% were seen once. This specimen consisted of CD4+ or CD8+ T cells sorted from blood, obtained in a trial of the OX40 agonist ivuxolimab. These receptors all come from an adult with an advanced solid tumor such as melanoma, head and neck, liver or kidney cancer. The CDR3 runs from the conserved cysteine through the conserved F or W. Each record gives: J gene, V gene, clone size, D gene, CDR3 protein, CDR3 DNA. D genes are given only for firm matches. Size is omitted from some rows. Given values are once, few, many or a class for expanded clones.

TRBJ2-2	TRBV4-1	NA	TRBD2	CASSQAPGLAIANTGELFF	TGCGCCAGCAGCCAAGCCCCGGGACTAGCGATCGCGAACACCGGGGAGCTGTTTTTT
TRBJ2-5	TRBV5-6	NA	TRBD2	CASSPQRGGQETQYF	TGTGCCAGCAGCCCCCAGCGGGGTGGTCAAGAGACCCAGTACTTC
TRBJ2-1	TRBV10-3	few	NA	CAIGTGVSAGGSYNEQFF	TGTGCCATCGGGACAGGGGTTTCAGCGGGGGGTTCCTACAATGAGCAGTTCTTC
TRBJ2-1	TRBV29-1	NA	NA	CSVDNSAPSSYNEQFF	TGCAGCGTTGACAATTCAGCGCCTAGCTCCTACAATGAGCAGTTCTTC
TRBJ2-7	TRBV5-1	NA	TRBD1	CASSWDRGPYEQYF	TGCGCCAGCAGCTGGGACAGGGGGCCCTACGAGCAGTACTTC
TRBJ1-1	TRBV6-1	NA	NA	CASSLRQYTEAFF	TGTGCCAGCAGTCTAAGACAGTACACTGAAGCTTTCTTT
TRBJ1-5	TRBV18	NA	NA	CASSPTQGFEQPQHF	TGTGCCAGCTCACCTACACAGGGATTCGAACAGCCCCAGCATTTT
TRBJ1-2	TRBV10-2	NA	TRBD1	CASSLTWTGGDGYTF	TGCGCCAGCAGTCTCACTTGGACAGGGGGCGATGGCTACACCTTC
TRBJ1-1	TRBV25-1	NA	NA	CASSETWGSTEAFF	TGTGCCAGCAGTGAGACCTGGGGGAGCACTGAAGCTTTCTTT
TRBJ2-7	TRBV6-6	NA	TRBD1	CASRPAGGSYEQYF	TGTGCCAGCAGACCAGCAGGGGGCTCCTACGAGCAGTACTTC
TRBJ1-3	TRBV10-3	few	NA	CAISESGPIAGNTIYF	TGTGCCATCAGTGAGTCAGGGCCGATCGCTGGAAACACCATATATTTT
TRBJ2-2	TRBV5-6	NA	TRBD2	CASSRGLRGDTGELFF	TGTGCCAGCAGCCGGGGACTTCGGGGGGACACCGGGGAGCTGTTTTTT
TRBJ1-4	TRBV5-8	NA	NA	CASTPVTDTEKLFF	TGTGCCAGCACCCCTGTAACGGATACTGAAAAACTGTTTTTT
TRBJ1-1	TRBV10-3	NA	TRBD1	CAISEDRDGTEAFF	TGTGCCATCAGTGAGGACAGGGATGGCACTGAAGCTTTCTTT
TRBJ2-1	TRBV19	NA	TRBD2	CASSIVDGRALNEQFF	TGTGCCAGTAGTATAGTTGACGGGAGGGCCCTTAATGAGCAGTTCTTC
TRBJ2-1	TRBV5-1	NA	NA	CASSDGGIYNEQFF	TGCGCCAGCAGTGATGGGGGAATCTACAATGAGCAGTTCTTC
TRBJ2-1	TRBV5-1	NA	NA	CASSLGRHNEQFF	TGCGCCAGCAGCTTGGGAAGGCACAATGAGCAGTTCTTC
TRBJ2-7	TRBV7-2	NA	NA	CASSLVVETYEQYF	TGTGCCAGCAGCTTAGTCGTGGAGACCTACGAGCAGTACTTC
TRBJ2-7	TRBV5-1	NA	NA	CASSSSPRVREQYF	TGCGCCAGCAGCTCGAGCCCCAGAGTTCGCGAGCAGTACTTC
TRBJ2-7	TRBV18	NA	TRBD1	CASSPGQDYEQYF	TGTGCCAGCTCACCGGGACAGGATTACGAGCAGTACTTC
TRBJ2-7	TRBV7-6	once	TRBD1	CASSLGTGGNEYF	TGTGCCAGCAGCTTGGGGACAGGGGGTAACGAGTACTTC
TRBJ2-7	TRBV7-2	once	TRBD1	CASSLNEDRSYEQYF	TGTGCCAGCAGCTTAAACGAGGACAGGTCCTACGAGCAGTACTTC
TRBJ1-1	TRBV7-9	NA	NA	CASRSEGVEAFF	TGTGCCAGCAGATCTGAGGGCGTTGAAGCTTTCTTT
TRBJ2-3	TRBV10-3	NA	TRBD2	CAIRRSGGGADTQYF	TGTGCCATCAGGAGGAGCGGGGGGGGCGCAGATACGCAGTATTTT
TRBJ2-3	TRBV18	NA	NA	CASSPRNEDVGEFTDTQYF	TGTGCCAGCTCACCACGTAATGAGGACGTAGGAGAATTCACAGATACGCAGTATTTT
TRBJ1-1	TRBV7-2	NA	NA	CASSLFGQSNTEAFF	TGTGCCAGCAGCTTATTTGGGCAGTCGAACACTGAAGCTTTCTTT
TRBJ1-2	TRBV4-1	NA	NA	CASSQDSGQGMGLGYTF	TGCGCCAGCAGCCAAGATTCGGGGCAGGGAATGGGCTTGGGCTACACCTTC
TRBJ2-3	TRBV5-4	NA	NA	CASSFRGAGDTQYF	TGTGCCAGCAGCTTCCGGGGGGCCGGCGATACGCAGTATTTT
TRBJ2-7	TRBV6-1	NA	TRBD1	CASSEGTGGNEQYF	TGTGCCAGCAGTGAAGGGACAGGGGGGAACGAGCAGTACTTC
TRBJ2-1	TRBV6-1	NA	NA	CASSGNAPRVDEQFF	TGTGCCAGCAGTGGGAATGCCCCCAGGGTGGATGAGCAGTTCTTC
TRBJ1-5	TRBV28	NA	NA	CASSYPYGDQPQHF	TGTGCCAGCAGTTACCCATACGGAGACCAGCCCCAGCATTTT
TRBJ2-7	TRBV4-1	NA	NA	CASSQAGSGSYEQYF	TGCGCCAGCAGCCAAGCGGGGTCTGGTTCCTACGAGCAGTACTTC
TRBJ2-7	TRBV6-1	once	NA	CASSPRRYEQYF	TGTGCCAGCAGTCCGAGAAGATACGAGCAGTACTTC
TRBJ2-7	TRBV6-1	NA	NA	CASSGGTDPYEQYF	TGTGCCAGCAGTGGGGGGACTGATCCATACGAGCAGTACTTC
TRBJ2-7	TRBV28	NA	NA	CASRYSYEQYF	TGTGCCAGCAGATACTCCTACGAGCAGTACTTC
TRBJ2-7	TRBV18	NA	NA	CASSPTESYEQYF	TGTGCCAGCTCACCGACAGAATCCTACGAGCAGTACTTC
TRBJ2-2	TRBV9	NA	NA	CASRGRGELFF	TGTGCCAGCAGGGGCAGGGGGGAGCTGTTTTTT
TRBJ2-3	TRBV6-1	NA	NA	CASSDRTRSDTQYF	TGTGCCAGCAGTGATCGAACTAGATCAGATACGCAGTATTTT
TRBJ2-7	TRBV11-2	NA	NA	CASSLVGRPPQYF	TGTGCCAGCAGCTTAGTAGGCAGACCGCCGCAGTACTTC
TRBJ2-3	TRBV9	once	NA	CASREGDHTDTQYF	TGTGCCAGCAGGGAAGGAGATCACACAGATACGCAGTATTTT
TRBJ1-2	TRBV5-1	NA	NA	CASSDGTNYGYTF	TGCGCCAGCAGTGACGGGACTAACTATGGCTACACCTTC
TRBJ2-3	TRBV6-5	once	TRBD2	CASSSLAGAYTDTQYF	TGTGCCAGCAGTTCCTTAGCGGGGGCTTACACAGATACGCAGTATTTT
TRBJ2-7	TRBV27	NA	NA	CASSLLDYEQYF	TGTGCCAGCAGTTTACTGGACTACGAGCAGTACTTC
TRBJ2-2	TRBV13	NA	NA	CASSFAAGELFF	TGTGCCAGCAGCTTCGCGGCCGGGGAGCTGTTTTTT
TRBJ1-2	TRBV6-5	NA	NA	CASMQNYGYTF	TGTGCCAGCATGCAAAACTATGGCTACACCTTC
TRBJ2-1	TRBV7-6	few	NA	CASSLNSAGEQFF	TGTGCCAGCAGCTTAAACTCGGCAGGAGAGCAGTTCTTC
TRBJ1-2	TRBV4-1	NA	NA	CASSQGTARGGYTF	TGCGCCAGCAGCCAAGGGACAGCGAGGGGTGGCTACACCTTC
TRBJ1-2	TRBV6-6	NA	NA	CASSEGYGYTF	TGTGCCAGCAGTGAGGGGTATGGCTACACCTTC
TRBJ1-1	TRBV4-1	NA	TRBD1	CASSQVAQGRSTEAFF	TGCGCCAGCAGCCAAGTTGCACAGGGGAGGAGTACTGAAGCTTTCTTT